This T cell receptor (beta chain) was sequenced during a study of identical twins. Template switching (which added a universal primer site) was used, and cDNA carried unique molecular identifiers. MiXCR, applied by TCRdb to the 5' RACE reads, yields one record per CDR3 protein. The sample yields fewer than 250,000 distinct CDR3 sequences, approximately 16% seen once. The CDR3 is 18 residues long. J was trimmed by 2 bases and V by 0 bases; bases with no gene match: 7. Germline assignment: CDR1 ENHRY and CDR2 SYGVKD. This clonotype was counted a few times. The sample was also reused in another study, on T cells expressing NK-cell markers.

Sequenced input: CD8+ T cells sorted from blood. The TCR sequence derives from a woman aged 18-29 years in good health. The chain is built from TRBV10-3 and TRBJ2-1, with 10 bases aligning to TRBD2. CDR3 in DNA: TGTGCCATCAGTGAGTCCCCTAGCGGGGGAGAGGCCTACAATGAGCAGTTCTTC. It specifies CAISESPSGGEAYNEQFF.